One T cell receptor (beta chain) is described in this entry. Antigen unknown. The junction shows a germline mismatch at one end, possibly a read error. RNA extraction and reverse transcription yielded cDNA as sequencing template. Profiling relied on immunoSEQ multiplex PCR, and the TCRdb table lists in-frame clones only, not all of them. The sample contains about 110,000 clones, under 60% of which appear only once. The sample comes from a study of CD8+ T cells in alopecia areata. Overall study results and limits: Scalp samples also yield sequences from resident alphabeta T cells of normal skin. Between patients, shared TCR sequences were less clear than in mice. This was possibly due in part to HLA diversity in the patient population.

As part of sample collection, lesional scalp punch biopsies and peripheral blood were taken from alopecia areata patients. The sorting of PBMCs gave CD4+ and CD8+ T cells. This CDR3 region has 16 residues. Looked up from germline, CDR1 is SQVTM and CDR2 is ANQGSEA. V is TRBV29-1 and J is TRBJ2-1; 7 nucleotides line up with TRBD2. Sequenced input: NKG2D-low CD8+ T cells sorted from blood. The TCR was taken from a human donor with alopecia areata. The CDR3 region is CSVEGASGMAYNEQFF. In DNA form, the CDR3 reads TGCAGCGTCGAAGGGGCGAGCGGGATGGCCTACAATGAGCAGTTCTTC.